This TCR beta chain is from a study of T cells after yellow fever vaccination. Study overall: The SMART-Seq v4 Ultra Low Input method served to prepare the low-cell-number fractions. Study-wide findings and caveats: There was a small share of clonotypes that showed up in both the CD4 and CD8 compartments. Clones that expanded after primary vaccination mostly reappeared after the booster (around 96% CD4, approximately 87% CD8).

5'RACE template switching produced TCR cDNA carrying a universal primer site and UMIs. Via MiXCR, TCRdb re-called the 5' RACE reads, giving one row per CDR3 protein. The sample lists 620,000 or so distinct CDR3 sequences, 12% seen once, with 14% to 15% in the top ten. This clonotype was seen a handful of times. Its antigen is not known. V lost 0 bases to trimming and J lost 7 bases, with 4 bases between them. Germline lookup yields CDR1 GTSNPN and CDR2 SVGIG (reference sequence). The CDR3 has 11 residues. This TCR derives from a man aged 25 to 40 who received the YFV17D yellow fever vaccine. The specimen was PBMCs, collected on the day of the yellow fever booster vaccination. This rearrangement joins TRBV30 to TRBJ2-1; D is undetermined. The CDR3, as DNA: TGTGCCTGGAGTGTTGAGAATGAGCAGTTCTTC. Its translation: CAWSVENEQFF.